Described below is a single T cell receptor beta chain sequence and its context. V lost 4 bases and J lost 3; bases outside the gene matches: 13. Germline CDR1 reads SGDLS; CDR2 reads YYNGEE. The CDR3 extends over 16 amino acids. The data derive from a study of blood T cell repertoires in COVID-19. Background on the study: Samples of COVID-19 (acute and convalescent) were obtained from the United States, Italy and Spain. T cells, B-cell-depleted T cells, or PBMCs provided the cDNA or gDNA that served as material.

Data came from immunoSEQ multiplex PCR; TCRdb stores just in-frame clones and leaves some out. Altogether fewer than 250,000 clones are present, 65% to 90% being singletons, with the ten largest covering roughly 7.4%. This TCR was recovered from a woman in her forties or fifties with acute or convalescent COVID-19. This chain joins TRBV9 and TRBJ2-7; 7 bases agree with TRBD2. Sequencing was carried out using peripheral blood. The CDR3 region has the DNA TGTGCCAGCAGCCCCACCGGGGGGAGGGACTACTACGAGCAGTACTTC. Protein: CASSPTGGRDYYEQYF.